These T cell receptor beta chains were read from a single sample in a study of shared clonotypes between healthy human individuals. Clones were sequenced by immunoSEQ multiplex PCR, and TCRdb holds only the in-frame ones, with some missing. The table includes about 480,000 clones, over 75% detected once. The sequenced sample consisted of PBMCs. The receptors come from a woman in her thirties or forties in good health. Some clones in this sample may be carry-over from other donors' samples. Each CDR3 is given with its conserved first and last residue. Fields, in order: V gene, J gene, clone size, D gene, CDR3 DNA, CDR3 protein. A D gene is named only where the DNA matches it firmly. Clone sizes are given selectively: once, few, many, or a class where the clone is expanded.

v_gene: TRBV11-3; j_gene: TRBJ2-5; abundance: NA; d_gene: NA; CDR3nt: TGTGCCAGCAGCTTATGGGGGCAACAAGAGACCCAGTACTTC; CDR3aa: CASSLWGQQETQYF
v_gene: TRBV14; j_gene: TRBJ2-7; abundance: once; d_gene: NA; CDR3nt: TGTGCCAGCAGCCAAGATCGGGGTGGGGGAATTCCCTACGAGCAGTACTTC; CDR3aa: CASSQDRGGGIPYEQYF
v_gene: TRBV6-4; j_gene: TRBJ2-3; abundance: NA; d_gene: TRBD2; CDR3nt: TGTGCCAGCTTCCGACTAGCGGGAGAGCCAGATACGCAGTATTTT; CDR3aa: CASFRLAGEPDTQYF
v_gene: TRBV18; j_gene: TRBJ2-1; abundance: NA; d_gene: TRBD1; CDR3nt: TGTGCCAGCAGAACCCCGACGCCGGGACAGGGGTACAATGAGCAGTTCTTC; CDR3aa: CASRTPTPGQGYNEQFF
v_gene: TRBV29-1; j_gene: TRBJ2-3; abundance: NA; d_gene: NA; CDR3nt: TGCAGCGTTGTCGTAGGGGGCACAGATACGCAGTATTTT; CDR3aa: CSVVVGGTDTQYF
v_gene: TRBV10-1; j_gene: TRBJ1-1; abundance: NA; d_gene: NA; CDR3nt: TGCGCCAGCAGTGGCGAGCCCTCCGGGAACACTGAAGCTTTCTTT; CDR3aa: CASSGEPSGNTEAFF
v_gene: TRBV7-9; j_gene: TRBJ2-7; abundance: NA; d_gene: TRBD2; CDR3nt: TGTGCCAGCAGCTCGGGACTAGCGGGAGGGCCTTCCTACGAGCAGTACTTC; CDR3aa: CASSSGLAGGPSYEQYF
v_gene: TRBV6-1; j_gene: TRBJ2-7; abundance: NA; d_gene: TRBD1; CDR3nt: TGTGCCAGCAGTGAAGGGGCAGGGGGCTCCTACGAGCAGTACTTC; CDR3aa: CASSEGAGGSYEQYF
v_gene: TRBV15; j_gene: TRBJ2-1; abundance: few; d_gene: NA; CDR3nt: TGTGCCACCGGTGTAGTGGACCACAATGAGCAGTTCTTC; CDR3aa: CATGVVDHNEQFF
v_gene: TRBV28; j_gene: TRBJ1-2; abundance: NA; d_gene: TRBD1; CDR3nt: TGTGCCGCACTCGGGCAGGGGGTAATTAGCTACACCTTC; CDR3aa: CAALGQGVISYTF